Following are 24 T cell receptor beta chains from one sample sequenced in a study of blood T cell repertoires in COVID-19. Sequencing was performed with immunoSEQ multiplex PCR; in TCRdb, only in-frame clones are kept and a portion is missing. The table lists some 80,000 clones, approximately 86% of them singletons, with under 3% in the top ten. Sequenced material: peripheral blood. The receptors originated from a woman aged 45-60 years with active or convalescent COVID-19.

This chain uses TRBV6-1 with TRBJ1-3, with a tentative D call TRBD1 (5 bases). V was shortened by 0 bases and J by 2 bases, with 14 bases between the two germline ends. Germline V gene data show CDR1 as MNHNS and CDR2 as SASEGT. This CDR3 has 17 amino acids. In DNA, the CDR3 is TGTGCCAGCAGTGAAGCTGCAGCCCTAGGGGCTGGAAACACCATATATTTT. It encodes CASSEAAALGAGNTIYF.

The chain recombines TRBV7-7 with TRBJ2-3; weak D call: TRBD2 (6 bases). CDR1 and CDR2 from the germline V gene are SSHAT and FNYEAQ (reference sequence). V shed 5 bases and J shed 6 bases, with 15 bases lying between them. There are 14 residues in the CDR3. The CDR3 nucleotides are TGTGCCAGCAGCCCGGGGACTGCTCGGGATACGCAGTATTTT. It encodes CASSPGTARDTQYF.

The CDR3 is CASSPRTEETQYF. The CDR3 DNA reads as TGTGCCAGCTCACCTAGGACAGAAGAGACCCAGTACTTC. The chain uses TRBV18 and TRBJ2-5, with D perhaps matching TRBD1 (6 bases). With 3 bases removed from V and 3 bases from J, the gap between germline ends came to 8 bases. The CDR3 spans 13 residues. CDR1 is KGHSH and CDR2 is LQKENI in the germline V gene.

This clone has just one count. This chain uses TRBV21-1 with TRBJ2-2; the table's D call TRBD1 went unverified against the DNA. TRBV21-1 is flagged as a pseudogene. CDR3 size: 15 residues. For the CDR3, the DNA is TGTGCCAGCAGCAAGGCCCAGGGAAGCACCGGGGAGCTGTTTTTT. Protein product: CASSKAQGSTGELFF.

The chain recombines TRBV25-1 with TRBJ1-5; D is perhaps TRBD1 (5 bases). Trimming removed 2 bases from V and 7 bases from J, with 9 bases in between. Germline CDR1 is MGHDK and CDR2 is SYGVNS. This CDR3 is 13 amino acids long. The CDR3 DNA reads as TGTGCCAGCAGTGAAGCAGGGCCCCAGCCCCAGCATTTT. Translating it yields CASSEAGPQPQHF. The full variable domain, rest sourced from reference TRBV25-1 and TRBJ1-5, is EADIYQTPRYLVIGTGKKITLECSQTMGHDKMYWYQQDPGMELHLIHYSYGVNSTEKGDLSSESTVSRIRTEHFPLTLESARPSHTSQYLCASSEAGPQPQHFGDGTRLSIL.

The chain is built from TRBV7-2 and TRBJ2-5; D may be TRBD2 (7 bases). V lost 5 bases, J lost 6 bases, and 22 bases lay in between. This CDR3 spans 16 amino acids. Germline CDR1 reads SGHTA; CDR2 reads FQGNSA. Written as DNA, the CDR3 is TGTGCCAGCAGCCCGCCAGTCGCGGGGGCCGGTCAGACCCAGTACTTC. Translation: CASSPPVAGAGQTQYF.

This clone was detected once. The rearrangement uses TRBV5-1 and TRBJ2-3; D perhaps matches TRBD1 (6 bases). This CDR3 comprises 14 residues. Trimming removed 6 bases at V and 2 bases at J, with 13 bases between. CDR1 and CDR2 (germline): SGHRS, YFSETQ. The CDR3 region is CASTSGVTTDTQYF. CDR3 coding DNA: TGCGCCAGCACCTCAGGGGTGACCACAGATACGCAGTATTTT.

V and J are TRBV30 and TRBJ2-6; D not resolved. There are 15 residues in the CDR3. Per the germline V gene, CDR1 is GTSNPN and CDR2 is SVGIG (reference sequence). V dropped 0 bases and J dropped 2 bases, with 8 bases sitting between them. CDR3 loop: CAWSVWQAGANVLTF. As DNA, the CDR3 is TGTGCCTGGAGTGTATGGCAGGCTGGGGCCAACGTCCTGACTTTC. The full variable domain, completed using reference TRBV30 and TRBJ2-6, is SQTIHQWPATLVQPVGSPLSLECTVEGTSNPNLYWYRQAAGRGLQLLFYSVGIGQISSEVPQNLSASRPQDRQFILSSKKLLLSDSGFYLCAWSVWQAGANVLTFGAGSRLTVL.

This chain links TRBV3-1 (or the pseudogene TRBV3-2) with TRBJ1-4; 9 bases line up with TRBD1. The CDR3 is 23 amino acids. CDR1 LGHDT and CDR2 YNNKEL come from the germline V gene (reference sequence). The V gene end was trimmed by 0 bases and the J gene end by 5 bases; junction bases not matched to a gene: 25. The CDR3 is CASSQDVEGQGAGVWEGNEKLFF. The DNA of the CDR3 is TGTGCCAGCAGCCAAGACGTTGAGGGACAGGGAGCGGGGGTTTGGGAGGGCAATGAAAAACTGTTTTTT.

The V gene is TRBV25-1, the J gene TRBJ2-7; no reliable D call. This CDR3 is built from 17 residues. Germline V gene sequence: CDR1 MGHDK, CDR2 SYGVNS. The V end lost 3 bases, the J end lost 2 bases, and 20 bases lay between the germline ends. The CDR3 region is CASSDEYRLDSPYEQYF. CDR3 DNA sequence: TGTGCCAGCAGTGACGAGTACCGACTGGATTCCCCCTACGAGCAGTACTTC.

The chain uses TRBV29-1 and TRBJ2-1; D is ambiguous. Germline values: CDR1 SQVTM, CDR2 ANQGSEA. V was cut by 6 bases and J by 7 bases, with 7 bases left in between. The CDR3 is 10 amino acids. DNA of the CDR3: TGCAGCGTCGCCACAAATGAGCAGTTCTTC. Protein: CSVATNEQFF.

The chain links TRBV11-2 to TRBJ2-7; possibly TRBD1 for D (5 bases). The germline V and J ends were trimmed by 3 bases and 6 bases, with 15 bases remaining between them. Per the germline V gene, CDR1 is SGHAT and CDR2 is FQNNGV. The length of the CDR3 is 14 residues. The CDR3 region is CASSLGQGMGEQYF. The CDR3 DNA reads TGTGCCAGCAGCTTGGGGCAGGGAATGGGCGAGCAGTACTTC.

The gene calls are TRBV7-8 and TRBJ1-2; the match to TRBD1 covers 11 bases. Germline V lookup: CDR1 SGHVS, CDR2 FQNEAQ. V shed 6 bases, J shed 7 bases, and the junction held 7 bases outside the gene matches. The CDR3 runs to 14 residues. The CDR3 reads CASRRGQGESGYTF. The DNA of the CDR3 is TGTGCCAGCAGGCGGGGACAGGGGGAGTCTGGCTACACCTTC.

This chain joins TRBV6-4 and TRBJ2-7; 7 nucleotides match TRBD2. CDR1 is MRHNA, CDR2 SNTAGT, per germline. Trimming cost V 7 bases and J 3 bases; bases outside gene matches: 21. The CDR3 contains 18 residues. CDR3 in amino acids: CASIDKGSSRGEDYEQYF. In nucleotides, the CDR3 is TGTGCCAGCATCGATAAAGGGTCCTCTCGGGGGGAAGACTACGAGCAGTACTTC.

CDR3 bases: TGTGCCAGTAGTACACGGGGCAATCAGCCCCAGCATTTT. Translation gives CASSTRGNQPQHF. The chain is built from TRBV19 and TRBJ1-5; D is uncertain. Germline V gene sequence: CDR1 LNHDA, CDR2 SQIVND (reference sequence). The germline V and J ends were trimmed by 4 bases and 2 bases, with 6 bases remaining between them. The CDR3 runs 13 residues.

The chain couples TRBV12-3 or TRBV12-4 to TRBJ1-2; no reliable D call. V was trimmed by 6 bases and J by 8 bases, leaving 13 bases between them. The CDR3 runs 12 residues. The CDR3 spells CASRPGGRGYTF. CDR3 in DNA: TGTGCCAGCAGACCTGGAGGGAGAGGCTACACCTTC.

The chain couples TRBV5-1 to TRBJ2-3, with 11 bases aligning to TRBD2. The CDR3 totals 16 residues. Germline V gives CDR1 SGHRS, CDR2 YFSETQ. V shed 4 bases and J 8 bases; nucleotides not matched to a gene: 12. CDR3 amino acids: CASSAETSGERGTQYF. DNA for the CDR3: TGCGCCAGCAGCGCTGAGACTAGCGGGGAGAGGGGTACGCAGTATTTT.

The chain uses TRBV16 and TRBJ2-5, with a weak D call TRBD2 (7 bases). Trimming cost V 0 bases and J 5 bases, with 13 bases left between them. CDR1 and CDR2 from the germline V gene are KGHSY and FQNENV. The CDR3 extends over 15 amino acids. CDR3 sequence (DNA): TGTGCCAGCAGCCAATCGAGGGGGGGCGCGGAGACCCAGTACTTC. Translated: CASSQSRGGAETQYF.

This chain uses TRBV4-1 with TRBJ1-5; D might be TRBD1 (5 bases). Germline V lookup: CDR1 MGHRA, CDR2 YSYEKL. The CDR3 loop spans 17 amino acids. The ends were cut back, 4 bases at V and 7 bases at J, with 23 bases in the middle. The CDR3 loop is CASSPPMTSGYSQPQHF. The CDR3 DNA is TGCGCCAGCAGCCCGCCCATGACCTCAGGGTATTCCCAGCCCCAGCATTTT.

V and J are TRBV2 and TRBJ2-3, with 13 nucleotides matching TRBD2. CDR1 and CDR2 from the germline V gene are SNHLY and FYNNEI. CDR3 length equals 16 residues. J lost 1 base, V lost 5 bases, and 3 bases had no gene match. The CDR3 region has the DNA TGTGCCAGCAGTCCCGGGACTAGCGGGGGCACAGATACGCAGTATTTT. Its protein product is CASSPGTSGGTDTQYF.

The genes are TRBV27 and TRBJ2-1, with 8 bases identical to TRBD2. The CDR3 spans 16 residues. The V gene's germline CDR1 is MNHEY and CDR2 SMNVEV (reference sequence). The trim removed 7 bases at V and 3 bases at J, leaving 11 bases unmatched. The CDR3 is CASMALAGGVYNEQFF. DNA of the CDR3: TGTGCCAGCATGGCCCTAGCGGGTGGAGTCTACAATGAGCAGTTCTTC.

This chain uses TRBV11-2 with TRBJ2-1; 8 bases align to TRBD2. Trimming removed 3 bases from V and 6 bases from J; junction bases left unmatched: 10. This CDR3 has 16 residues. Germline CDR1 reads SGHAT; CDR2 reads FQNNGV. The CDR3 DNA follows: TGTGCCAGCAGCTTTAGGGTACCCGGGGGGGGCAATGAGCAGTTCTTC. It encodes CASSFRVPGGGNEQFF.

The V call is TRBV6-2 or TRBV6-3, the J call TRBJ1-2; 9 nucleotides align to TRBD1. Germline V CDR1 and CDR2: MNHEY, SVGEGT. This CDR3 contains 13 residues. J was trimmed by 7 bases and V by 6 bases; bases with no gene match: 6. CDR3 residues: CASSVQGALGYTF. For the CDR3, the DNA is TGTGCCAGCAGCGTACAGGGGGCTCTTGGCTACACCTTC.

The chain has TRBV5-6 and TRBJ1-1, with a weak D call TRBD1 (5 bases). The length of the CDR3 is 13 residues. Trimming took 2 bases from V and 1 from J, leaving 6 bases between them. From germline, CDR1 is SGHDT and CDR2 YYEEEE. In DNA form, the CDR3 reads TGTGCCAGCAGCTTCGGGGGGAACACTGAAGCTTTCTTT. It codes for CASSFGGNTEAFF.